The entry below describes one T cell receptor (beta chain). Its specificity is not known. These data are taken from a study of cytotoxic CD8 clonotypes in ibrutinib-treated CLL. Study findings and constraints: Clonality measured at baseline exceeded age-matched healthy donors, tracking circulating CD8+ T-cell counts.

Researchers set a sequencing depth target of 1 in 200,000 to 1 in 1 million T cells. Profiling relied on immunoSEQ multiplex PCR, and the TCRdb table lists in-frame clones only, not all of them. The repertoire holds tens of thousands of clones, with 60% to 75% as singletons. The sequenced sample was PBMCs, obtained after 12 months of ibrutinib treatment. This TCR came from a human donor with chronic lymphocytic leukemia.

CDR3 nucleotides: TGTGCCAGCAGTTCGGGACCGAGGGTTGGCAATCAGCCCCAGCATTTT. Encoded protein: CASSSGPRVGNQPQHF. This chain connects TRBV6-5 to TRBJ1-5; D may be TRBD1 (5 bases). This CDR3 is 16 amino acids long. From germline, CDR1 is MNHEY and CDR2 SVGAGI. V lost 4 bases, J lost 2 bases, and 15 bases lay in between.